The 11 T cell receptor beta chains below were found in one sample sequenced in a study of blood T cell repertoires in COVID-19. The method was immunoSEQ multiplex PCR; TCRdb's version includes in-frame clones alone and lacks a portion of them. The data show 100,000 to 150,000 clones, about four fifths seen once. The specimen sequenced was peripheral blood. These receptor sequences come from a man between 65 and 85 years old with acute or convalescent COVID-19.

The chain has TRBV2 and TRBJ1-3; D gene ambiguous. Trimming removed 8 bases at V and 4 bases at J, with 3 bases between. The CDR3 sequence is 10 residues long. The V gene's germline CDR1 is SNHLY and CDR2 FYNNEI. CDR3 sequence: CASQGNTIYF. CDR3 bases: TGTGCCAGCCAGGGAAACACCATATATTTT. The complete variable domain, with remaining parts taken from reference TRBV2 and TRBJ1-3, reads EPEVTQTPSHQVTQMGQEVILRCVPISNHLYFYWYRQILGQKVEFLVSFYNNEISEKSEIFDDQFSVERPDGSNFTLKIRSTKLEDSAMYFCASQGNTIYFGEGSWLTVV.

This clone was seen only a few times. The chain joins TRBV2 to TRBJ1-2; 9 bases fit TRBD1. The germline V gene encodes CDR1 SNHLY and CDR2 FYNNEI. The V and J ends lost 6 bases and 4 bases, in that order; junction bases with no gene match: 9. The CDR3 sequence is 15 residues long. The CDR3 is CASSGFTGGTYGYTF. DNA of the CDR3: TGTGCCAGCAGCGGATTCACAGGGGGCACCTATGGCTACACCTTC.

This chain uses TRBV11-2 with TRBJ2-5; TRBD1 might be the D (5 bases). V was cut by 5 bases and J by 2 bases, with 21 bases left in between. The CDR3 covers 17 residues. Germline lookup yields CDR1 SGHAT and CDR2 FQNNGV. CDR3 sequence: CASSERSAGYGQETQYF. For the CDR3, the DNA is TGTGCCAGCAGCGAGAGGTCCGCAGGGTATGGACAAGAGACCCAGTACTTC.

This sequence joins TRBV3-1 (or the pseudogene TRBV3-2) and TRBJ1-3; D remains unclear. Between the trimmed V and J ends, which lost 4 bases and 2 bases, there was a span of 6 bases. This CDR3 spans 13 amino acids. Germline V gene sequence: CDR1 LGHDT, CDR2 YNNKEL (reference sequence). As DNA, the CDR3 is TGTGCCAGCAGCCCAAGCGCTGGAAACACCATATATTTT. Its protein product is CASSPSAGNTIYF.

The CDR3 DNA follows: TGCGCCAGCAGCCACGGGGAAACCTATAATTCACCCCTCCACTTT. This translates into CASSHGETYNSPLHF. The genes are TRBV4-3 and TRBJ1-6; D uncertain. CDR3 length equals 15 residues. The V and J ends lost 3 bases and 2 bases respectively, with 8 bases between them. The germline V gene has CDR1 LGHNA and CDR2 YSLEER.

V and J are TRBV18 and TRBJ1-4; the match to TRBD1 covers 9 bases. Germline V gene lookup returns CDR1 KGHSH and CDR2 LQKENI. CDR3 length: 16 residues. V lost 4 bases to trimming and J lost 5 bases; unmatched junction nucleotides: 8. The DNA for the CDR3 is TGTGCCAGCTCACTTCAGCCGGGACAGGGAAATGAAAAACTGTTTTTT. Translated, it gives CASSLQPGQGNEKLFF.

This chain links TRBV11-3 with TRBJ1-3; 8 bases are shared with TRBD1. This CDR3 is 15 amino acids long. Losses at the gene ends were 5 bases for V and 3 bases for J; bases not matched to a gene: 6. Germline V gives CDR1 SGHNT, CDR2 YENEEA. The CDR3 region is CASSTRTGNGNTIYF. CDR3 nucleotide sequence: TGTGCCAGCAGCACCCGGACAGGGAATGGAAACACCATATATTTT.

This clone was counted a few times. This chain uses TRBV12-3 or TRBV12-4 with TRBJ1-1; D may be TRBD1 (6 bases). The V and J ends lost 3 bases and 6 bases respectively, with 11 bases between them. The CDR3 totals 13 residues. The CDR3 DNA is TGTGCCAGCAGTTTGGGGGCTAGACCTGAAGCTTTCTTT. This codes for CASSLGARPEAFF.

This clone appeared once. The J gene is TRBJ2-3, the V gene TRBV6-5; D is uncertain. Trimming removed 7 bases at V and 3 bases at J, with 17 bases between. Germline V gene data show CDR1 as MNHEY and CDR2 as SVGAGI. The CDR3 runs to 15 residues. The CDR3 nucleotides read TGTGCCAGCACTCATCCCGGGTGGATGACAGATACGCAGTATTTT. Translating it yields CASTHPGWMTDTQYF.

This chain connects TRBV7-2 to TRBJ1-3; D gene ambiguous. The CDR3 sequence is 14 residues long. The germline V and J ends were trimmed by 1 base and 0 bases, with 4 bases remaining between them. In germline, CDR1 is SGHTA, CDR2 FQGNSA. CDR3 in amino acids: CASSLGLSGNTIYF. The CDR3, as DNA: TGTGCCAGCAGCTTAGGTCTCTCTGGAAACACCATATATTTT.

This clone was observed many times. J is TRBJ1-5 and V is TRBV19; a weak D match, TRBD1 (6 bases). Trimming pared 6 bases from V and 3 bases from J, leaving 15 bases between. Germline assignment: CDR1 LNHDA and CDR2 SQIVND (reference sequence). CDR3 length: 15 amino acids. The CDR3 reads CASRAGGGYNQPQHF. The CDR3 nucleotides read TGTGCCAGTAGGGCGGGAGGGGGTTACAATCAGCCCCAGCATTTT.